This T cell receptor beta chain is from a study of T cell responses to AZD1222 COVID-19 vaccine (dated by TCRdb to about 2021). Concerning the study at large: TCR sequencing was performed for 230 to 250 trial participants, of whom approximately 200 were given two doses of AZD1222 and some 25 were given two doses of MenACWY control vaccine. Trial participants were enrolled by age into subgroups of 18-55, 56-69 and 70-plus years, and around 150, 29 and 61 TCR-sequenced participants, respectively, were included in these subgroups.

A remark on this clone: There is no known antigen for this receptor. Qualities for individual bases were not recorded, and no much larger clone is one base off.

Broad study findings and their caveats: Reportedly, almost half of the unique spike-specific TCRs recognized epitopes lying outside the regions that are mutated in the B.1.351 and B.1.1.7 variants. Because no day 14 peak-response samples were available, repertoires were characterized only after the peak T cell response. Conclusions about previously exposed vaccinees are limited because only a handful of AZD1222 recipients were SARS-CoV-2 seropositive at baseline. After two AZD1222 doses, spike-specific TCR breadth and depth were significantly higher than at day 0 and than in MenACWY recipients. Vaccine-associated CD4 TCRs spanned the whole spike protein, with dominant responses in regions 160-218 and 743-854. Most participants were white British and females outnumbered males, and the authors suggested that clonal diversity may have been underestimated. In the small 56-69-year group, the increase in depth fell short of significance, most likely because of low power.

The CDR3 regions of human TCRbeta chains were analyzed by immunosequencing. Regarding the original processing steps: Repertoire TCRs were checked for matches against a reference library of SARS-CoV-2-specific TCRs that had been generated using the MIRA antigen-specificity platform. Breadth was defined as the fraction of unique TCRs that were SARS-CoV-2-associated, and depth was defined as the fraction of total T cells that were SARS-CoV-2-associated. Using the MIRA data, each spike-specific TCR was assigned both to the spike region to which the TCR was reactive and to a CD4 or CD8 class. Log10-transformed breadth and depth values were compared by one-way ANOVA with Sidak's multiple comparisons tests. The table was pulled from immuneACCESS by TCRdb, which kept in-frame rearrangements only. Such tables lose some clones; where checked, under half of the loss comes from unresolved V genes, and the rest has no known cause. The V and J calls and clone size come from that table; D and trimming were worked out from the DNA. Counted in this sample were approximately 220,000 clones; just over 90% of them appeared once. The ten largest account for 0.95% to 1.1% of the sample.

Reading the label with the study, this specimen's time point is: baseline before first vaccination. The treatment or condition label on this specimen signifies: meningococcal conjugate vaccine given as trial control. Samples from vaccinated people were obtained from the UK trials COV001 and COV002, which included a single-blind randomized controlled phase 2/3 trial of AZD1222 (ChAdOx1 nCoV-19) in healthy adults. For TCRbeta chain sequencing, PBMC samples from trial participants were taken at day 0 and at day 28 after the second dose. This clonotype originated in an adult in good health. Source: peripheral blood, taken on day 0 of MenACWY control vaccination.

The nucleotide sequence is given as TGTGCCAGCAGCTTGGCTCAGGAAGCTTTCTTT. It translates as CASSLAQEAFF. The chain joins TRBV5-6 to TRBJ1-1; the D gene assignment is ambiguous. Reading the germline V gene gives CDR1 SGHDT and CDR2 YYEEEE. The V and J ends are trimmed by 0 bases and 8 bases, leaving 5 bases between them. The CDR3 numbers 11 residues from cysteine through phenylalanine. CDR3 DNA is the only sequence kept; it has 33 bases, read in frame from the first base. Full variable domain (CDR3 extended with the reference TRBV5-6 and TRBJ1-1 proteins): DAGVTQSPTHLIKTRGQQVTLRCSPKSGHDTVSWYQQALGQGPQFIFQYYEEEERQRGNFPDRFSGHQFPNYSSELNVNALLLGDSALYLCASSLAQEAFFGQGTRLTVV.